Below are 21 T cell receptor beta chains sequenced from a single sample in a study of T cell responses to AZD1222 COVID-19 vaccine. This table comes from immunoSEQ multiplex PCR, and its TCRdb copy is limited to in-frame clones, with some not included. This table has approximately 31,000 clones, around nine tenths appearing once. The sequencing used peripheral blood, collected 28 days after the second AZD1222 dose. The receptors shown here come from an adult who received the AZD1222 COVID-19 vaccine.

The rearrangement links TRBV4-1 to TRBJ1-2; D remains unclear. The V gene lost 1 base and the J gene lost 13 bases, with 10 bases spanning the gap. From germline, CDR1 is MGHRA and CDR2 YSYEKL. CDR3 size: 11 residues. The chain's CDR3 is CASSQGLSSTF. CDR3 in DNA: TGCGCCAGCAGCCAAGGGTTAAGTTCCACCTTC.

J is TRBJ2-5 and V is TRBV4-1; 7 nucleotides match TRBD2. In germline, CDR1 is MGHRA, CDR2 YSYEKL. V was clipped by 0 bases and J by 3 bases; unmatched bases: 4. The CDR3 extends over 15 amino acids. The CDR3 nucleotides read TGCGCCAGCAGCCAAGATGGAACTAGCGAAGAGACCCAGTACTTC. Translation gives CASSQDGTSEETQYF.

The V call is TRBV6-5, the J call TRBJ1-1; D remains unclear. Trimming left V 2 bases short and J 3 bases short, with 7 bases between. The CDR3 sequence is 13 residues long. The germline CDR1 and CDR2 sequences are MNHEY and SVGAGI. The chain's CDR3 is CASSYGRYTEAFF. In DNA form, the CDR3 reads TGTGCCAGCAGTTACGGACGGTACACTGAAGCTTTCTTT.

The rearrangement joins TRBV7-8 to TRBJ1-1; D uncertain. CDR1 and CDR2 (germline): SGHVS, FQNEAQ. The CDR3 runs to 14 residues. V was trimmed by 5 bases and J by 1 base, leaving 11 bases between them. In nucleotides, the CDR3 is TGTGCCAGCAGCCAAGGGTTGGGGAACACTGAAGCTTTCTTT. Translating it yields CASSQGLGNTEAFF.

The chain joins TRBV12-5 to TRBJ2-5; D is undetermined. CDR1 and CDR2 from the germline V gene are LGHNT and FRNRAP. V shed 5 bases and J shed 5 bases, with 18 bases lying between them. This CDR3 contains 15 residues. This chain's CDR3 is CASGPKTRIGETQYF. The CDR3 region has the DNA TGTGCTAGTGGTCCCAAGACCAGGATTGGGGAGACCCAGTACTTC.

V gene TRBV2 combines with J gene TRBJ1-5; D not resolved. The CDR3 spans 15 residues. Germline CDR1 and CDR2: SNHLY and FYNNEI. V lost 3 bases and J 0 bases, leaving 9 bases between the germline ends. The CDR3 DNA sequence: TGTGCCAGCAGTGAGAGCACCTATAGCAATCAGCCCCAGCATTTT. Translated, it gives CASSESTYSNQPQHF.

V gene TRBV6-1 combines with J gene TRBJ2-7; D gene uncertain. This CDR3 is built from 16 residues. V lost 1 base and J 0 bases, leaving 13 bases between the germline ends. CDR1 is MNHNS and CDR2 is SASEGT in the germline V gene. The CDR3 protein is CASSEVVQSSSYEQYF. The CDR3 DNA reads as TGTGCCAGCAGTGAAGTTGTTCAGTCGAGCTCCTACGAGCAGTACTTC.

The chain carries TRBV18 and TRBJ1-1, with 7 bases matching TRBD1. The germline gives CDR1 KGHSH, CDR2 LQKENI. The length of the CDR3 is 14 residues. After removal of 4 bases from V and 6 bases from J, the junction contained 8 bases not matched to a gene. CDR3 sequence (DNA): TGTGCCAGCTCACAAGCCAGGGGGGAGGCTGAAGCTTTCTTT. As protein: CASSQARGEAEAFF.

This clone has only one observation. The CDR3 reads CASSPPNTEAFF. DNA for the CDR3: TGTGCCAGCAGCCCCCCTAACACTGAAGCTTTCTTT. The J gene is TRBJ1-1, the V gene TRBV6-5; D gene ambiguous. The germline gives CDR1 MNHEY, CDR2 SVGAGI. The CDR3 totals 12 residues. V lost 6 bases and J lost 2, with 7 bases in between.

The CDR3 DNA reads TGTGCCAGCACCGTCAGGGATGAAAAACTGTTTTTT. As protein: CASTVRDEKLFF. The V call is TRBV25-1, the J call TRBJ1-4; possible D gene TRBD1, 5 bases. The V end was cut by 7 bases, the J end by 6 bases, with 9 bases between. This CDR3 comprises 12 residues. CDR1 MGHDK and CDR2 SYGVNS come from the germline V gene.

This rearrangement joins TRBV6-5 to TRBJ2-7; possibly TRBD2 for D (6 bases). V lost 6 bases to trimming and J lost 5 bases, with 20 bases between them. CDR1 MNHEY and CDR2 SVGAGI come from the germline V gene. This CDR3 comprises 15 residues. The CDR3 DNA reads TGTGCCAGCAGCACCATAACGGAGGGTGCCCACGAGCAGTACTTC. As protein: CASSTITEGAHEQYF.

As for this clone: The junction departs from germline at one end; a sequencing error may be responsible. CDR3 nucleotides: TGTGCCAGCAGCCTGGACGGTTATGACTACACCTTC. Its protein is CASSLDGYDYTF. V and J are TRBV9 and TRBJ1-2; D is undetermined. The CDR3 runs 12 residues. Germline CDR1 SGDLS, CDR2 YYNGEE.

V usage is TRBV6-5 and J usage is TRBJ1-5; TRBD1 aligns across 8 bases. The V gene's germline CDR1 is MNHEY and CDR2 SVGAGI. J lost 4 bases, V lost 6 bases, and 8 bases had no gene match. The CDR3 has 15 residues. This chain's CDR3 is CASRAGGAGNQPQHF. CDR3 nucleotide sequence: TGTGCCAGCAGGGCAGGGGGCGCGGGTAATCAGCCCCAGCATTTT.

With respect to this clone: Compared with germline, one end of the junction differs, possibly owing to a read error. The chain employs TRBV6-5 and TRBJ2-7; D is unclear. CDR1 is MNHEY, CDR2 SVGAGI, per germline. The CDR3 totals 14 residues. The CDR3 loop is CASSYRTDSSEQYF. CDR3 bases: TGTGCCAGCAGTTACCGAACAGACTCCTCCGAGCAGTACTTC.

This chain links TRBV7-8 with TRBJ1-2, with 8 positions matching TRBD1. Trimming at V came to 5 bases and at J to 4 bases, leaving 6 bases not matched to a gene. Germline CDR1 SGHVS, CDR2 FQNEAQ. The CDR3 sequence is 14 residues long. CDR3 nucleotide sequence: TGTGCCAGCAGCCTCGCGACAGGGGCCTATGGCTACACCTTC. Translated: CASSLATGAYGYTF.

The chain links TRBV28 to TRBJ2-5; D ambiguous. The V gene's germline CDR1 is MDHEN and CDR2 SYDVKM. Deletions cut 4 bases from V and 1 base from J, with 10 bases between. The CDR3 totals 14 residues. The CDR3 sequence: CASSSAGPQETQYF. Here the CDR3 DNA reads TGTGCCAGCAGTTCCGCCGGGCCCCAAGAGACCCAGTACTTC.

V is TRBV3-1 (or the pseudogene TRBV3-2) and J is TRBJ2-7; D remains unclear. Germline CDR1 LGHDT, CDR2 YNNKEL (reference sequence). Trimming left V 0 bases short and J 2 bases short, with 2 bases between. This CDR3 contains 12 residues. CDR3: CASSQDPYEQYF. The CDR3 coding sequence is TGTGCCAGCAGCCAAGATCCCTACGAGCAGTACTTC.

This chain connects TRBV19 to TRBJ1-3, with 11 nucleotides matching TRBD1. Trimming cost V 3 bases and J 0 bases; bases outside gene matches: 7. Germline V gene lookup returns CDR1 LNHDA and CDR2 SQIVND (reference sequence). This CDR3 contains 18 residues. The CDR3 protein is CASSIGRTGGISGNTIYF. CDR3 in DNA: TGTGCCAGTAGTATTGGTCGGACAGGGGGCATCTCTGGAAACACCATATATTTT.

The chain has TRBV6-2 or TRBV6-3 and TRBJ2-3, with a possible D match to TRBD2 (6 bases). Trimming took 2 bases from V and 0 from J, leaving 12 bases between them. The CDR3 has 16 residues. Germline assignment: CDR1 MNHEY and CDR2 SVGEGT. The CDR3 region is CASSYGAGGSTDTQYF. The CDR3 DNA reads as TGTGCCAGCAGTTACGGGGCCGGGGGTAGCACAGATACGCAGTATTTT.

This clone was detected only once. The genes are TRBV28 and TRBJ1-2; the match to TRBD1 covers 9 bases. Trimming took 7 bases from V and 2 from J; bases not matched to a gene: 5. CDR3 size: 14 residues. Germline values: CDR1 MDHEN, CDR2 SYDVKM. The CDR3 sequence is CASIGQGLNYGYTF. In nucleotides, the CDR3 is TGTGCCAGCATAGGACAGGGGTTGAACTATGGCTACACCTTC.

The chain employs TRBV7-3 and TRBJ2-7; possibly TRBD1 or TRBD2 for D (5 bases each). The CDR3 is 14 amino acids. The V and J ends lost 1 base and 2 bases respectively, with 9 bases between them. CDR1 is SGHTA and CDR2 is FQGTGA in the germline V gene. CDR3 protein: CASSLMGEPYEQYF. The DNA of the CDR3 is TGTGCCAGCAGCTTAATGGGGGAGCCCTACGAGCAGTACTTC.